The table lists the clone carrying this T cell receptor beta chain with many counts. The data belong to a study of blood T cells in healthy people across ages. Collection of about 9.4 milliliters of peripheral blood was performed for each donor. A second about 7 to 11 cycle PCR used barcoded and J-beta primers. TCRdb reanalysed the 5' RACE reads using MiXCR and keeps one entry per CDR3 protein. The data hold nearly 1 million distinct CDR3 sequences, with roughly 51% observed a single time. This sequence was found in an older woman in good health. Source material: blood.

The CDR3, as DNA: TGCAGCGCTGGGTCCGGAGTGGTGTTTGAGCAGTTCTTC. As protein: CSAGSGVVFEQFF. V usage is TRBV29-1 and J usage is TRBJ2-1; D is uncertain. This CDR3 has 13 residues. Germline V gene lookup returns CDR1 SQVTM and CDR2 ANQGSEA. V dropped 7 bases and J dropped 9 bases, with 19 bases sitting between them.